The clone carrying this T cell receptor beta chain came up a few times. Its cognate antigen is unknown. This entry comes from a study of cytomegalovirus exposure and HLA in healthy donors. The study's findings and limits: Across donors, presence/absence analyses took sequencing depth to be roughly uniform.

The PCR made use of 60 Vbeta and 13 Jbeta primers. Some clones are missing from TCRdb's copy, which holds only in-frame ones; the method was immunoSEQ multiplex PCR. The sample carries fewer than 85,000 clones, roughly 70% recorded once. This clonotype was obtained from a man in his forties in good health and CMV-seropositive. Source material: PBMCs.

CDR3 DNA sequence: TGTGCCAGCAGTTACGAGCGGGGAAACTATGGCTACACCTTC. Its translation is CASSYERGNYGYTF. The rearrangement joins TRBV6-5 to TRBJ1-2; D call uncertain. CDR1 is MNHEY, CDR2 SVGAGI, per germline. V lost 2 bases to trimming and J lost 2 bases, with 9 bases between them. The CDR3 loop spans 14 amino acids.